One and the same sample provided the 31 T cell receptor beta chains below, sequenced in a study of blood T cell repertoires in COVID-19. TCRdb keeps only in-frame clones here, not all; method: immunoSEQ multiplex PCR. Seen here are 200,000 to 250,000 clones, 80% to 90% observed once, and the top ten hold over 3%. Sequenced input: PBMCs or T cells enriched from blood (not recorded which). Source of these receptors: a woman between 45 and 65 years old in a cohort exposed to, infected with or recovered from COVID-19 (not recorded which).

The genes are TRBV4-3 and TRBJ2-3; 7 bases line up with TRBD2. This CDR3 contains 15 residues. CDR1 and CDR2 from the germline V gene are LGHNA and YSLEER. V lost 4 bases, J lost 4 bases, and 8 bases stayed unmatched. The CDR3 is CASSPRLAAADTQYF. CDR3 DNA: TGCGCCAGCAGCCCCCGTCTAGCGGCCGCAGATACGCAGTATTTT.

The chain combines TRBV4-3 with TRBJ1-1, with no clear D. Trimming removed 4 bases at V and 5 bases at J, with 17 bases between. CDR3 length: 15 amino acids. Germline V CDR1 and CDR2: LGHNA, YSLEER. The CDR3 bases are TGCGCCAGCAGCCTTCAGGTGGGAGGGAAGACTGAAGCTTTCTTT. Its protein product is CASSLQVGGKTEAFF.

The CDR3 loop reads CASSRQGTRSCTEAFF. The CDR3 DNA reads TGTGCCAGCAGCAGACAGGGTACAAGATCATGTACTGAAGCTTTCTTT. The chain combines TRBV3-1 (or the pseudogene TRBV3-2) with TRBJ1-1; 7 nucleotides agree with TRBD1. Per germline, CDR1 LGHDT and CDR2 YNNKEL (reference sequence). Unmatched junction bases numbered 14, after V lost 5 bases and J lost 5 bases. This CDR3 has 16 residues.

The chain couples TRBV9 to TRBJ1-2; tentative D call: TRBD1 (5 bases). The V gene lost 4 bases and the J gene lost 5 bases, with 18 bases spanning the gap. This CDR3 has 15 residues. Germline CDR1 and CDR2: SGDLS and YYNGEE. Here the CDR3 reads CASSPRQGVVYGYTF. CDR3 in DNA: TGTGCCAGCAGCCCTCGACAAGGGGTGGTATATGGCTACACCTTC.

J is TRBJ1-2 and V is TRBV3-1 (or the pseudogene TRBV3-2); no firm D call. CDR3 length: 13 residues. V was trimmed by 2 bases and J by 5 bases, leaving 9 bases between them. Germline V gene data show CDR1 as LGHDT and CDR2 as YNNKEL (reference sequence). CDR3 nucleotides: TGTGCCAGCAGCCAAACAGTCCAGTATGGCTACACCTTC. It yields the protein CASSQTVQYGYTF.

This sequence joins TRBV25-1 and TRBJ2-7; possible D gene TRBD2, 5 bases. Trimming left V 8 bases short and J 3 bases short, with 14 bases between. CDR3 length equals 13 residues. Germline values: CDR1 MGHDK, CDR2 SYGVNS. CDR3 sequence (DNA): TGTGCCAGCTCTCGCGGGCCAGTCTACGAGCAGTACTTC. Amino acid sequence: CASSRGPVYEQYF.

This rearrangement joins TRBV20-1 to TRBJ2-3; 7 positions agree with TRBD1. V lost 3 bases and J lost 2; bases outside the gene matches: 8. The CDR3 has 15 residues. The germline gives CDR1 DFQATT, CDR2 SNEGSKA (reference sequence). The CDR3 DNA reads as TGCAGTGCTAGTTACCCCGGGACAGTCACAGATACGCAGTATTTT. Translated: CSASYPGTVTDTQYF.

The J gene is TRBJ1-2, the V gene TRBV7-3; D is possibly TRBD1 (5 bases). The CDR3 contains 14 residues. From germline, CDR1 is SGHTA and CDR2 FQGTGA. V gave up 2 bases and J gave up 9 bases, with 16 bases separating them. This CDR3 reads CASSLGPGTLSYTF. The CDR3 coding sequence is TGTGCCAGCAGCTTAGGGCCAGGGACTTTAAGCTACACCTTC. Supplemented by reference TRBV7-3 and TRBJ1-2, the full variable domain reads GAGVSQTPSNKVTEKGKYVELRCDPISGHTALYWYRQSLGQGPEFLIYFQGTGAADDSGLPNDRFFAVRPEGSVSTLKIQRTERGDSAVYLCASSLGPGTLSYTFGSGTRLTVV.

This clone was seen just once. V usage is TRBV25-1 and J usage is TRBJ1-2, with TRBD1 matching 9 bases. Germline lookup yields CDR1 MGHDK and CDR2 SYGVNS. This CDR3 has 15 residues. V lost 4 bases, J lost 5 bases, and 8 bases stayed unmatched. The CDR3 sequence: CASSGLQGAPYGYTF. The CDR3 DNA reads as TGTGCCAGCAGTGGGTTACAGGGGGCGCCATATGGCTACACCTTC.

The chain carries TRBV30 and TRBJ2-3; TRBD2 is a possible D gene (5 bases). The V gene's germline CDR1 is GTSNPN and CDR2 SVGIG (reference sequence). The CDR3 consists of 14 residues. V lost 8 bases and J 6 bases, leaving 21 bases between the germline ends. This CDR3 is CAHPAASGSDTQYF. The DNA for the CDR3 is TGTGCCCATCCTGCTGCTTCGGGATCGGATACGCAGTATTTT.

The chain combines TRBV3-1 (or the pseudogene TRBV3-2) with TRBJ1-1, with D maybe TRBD1 (5 bases). This CDR3 has 14 residues. V shed 0 bases and J shed 4 bases, with 9 bases lying between them. Germline-derived CDR1 and CDR2 are LGHDT and YNNKEL (reference sequence). In nucleotides, the CDR3 is TGTGCCAGCAGCCAAGAGGATAGGGGCACTGAAGCTTTCTTT. Its protein product is CASSQEDRGTEAFF.

In its sample, this clone was seen once. The chain couples TRBV4-3 to TRBJ1-6; 10 bases agree with TRBD1. The CDR3 is 16 residues long. Losses at the gene ends were 4 bases for V and 9 bases for J; bases not matched to a gene: 9. Germline V gene data show CDR1 as LGHNA and CDR2 as YSLEER. The CDR3 reads CASSLFPGQGSSPLHF. The CDR3 coding sequence is TGCGCCAGCAGCCTATTTCCGGGACAGGGGTCTTCACCCCTCCACTTT.

This clone appeared a few times. This chain connects TRBV7-2 to TRBJ1-1; D ambiguous. Trimming stripped 2 bases from V and 5 bases from J, with 18 bases between. This CDR3 spans 16 amino acids. Germline-derived CDR1 and CDR2 are SGHTA and FQGNSA. The CDR3 DNA follows: TGTGCCAGCAGCTTAAGAAAAGTTACTCAGAGGACTGAAGCTTTCTTT. It is translated as CASSLRKVTQRTEAFF.

In nucleotides, the CDR3 is TGTGCCACTGGGACAGGTGGAAACACCATATATTTT. This sequence encodes CATGTGGNTIYF. The V gene is TRBV15, the J gene TRBJ1-3; the match to TRBD1 covers 8 bases. V shed 9 bases and J 3 bases; nucleotides not matched to a gene: 1. The CDR3 covers 12 residues. Germline-derived CDR1 and CDR2 are LNHNV and YYDKDF (reference sequence). Supplemented by reference TRBV15 and TRBJ1-3, the full variable domain reads DAMVIQNPRYQVTQFGKPVTLSCSQTLNHNVMYWYQQKSSQAPKLLFHYYDKDFNNEADTPDNFQSRRPNTSFCFLDIRSPGLGDTAMYLCATGTGGNTIYFGEGSWLTVV.

The CDR3 DNA follows: TGTGCCAGCAGCGTGACAGGGAACTATGGCTACACCTTC. Its protein is CASSVTGNYGYTF. The rearrangement links TRBV9 to TRBJ1-2; 7 bases are a match to TRBD1. CDR1 and CDR2 (germline): SGDLS, YYNGEE. The CDR3 covers 13 residues. V was pared by 2 bases and J by 2 bases, with 0 bases of the junction left unmatched.

This clone was seen a handful of times. The chain's CDR3 is CATRLGTSNTGELFF. CDR3 DNA sequence: TGTGCCACCCGGTTGGGGACATCGAACACCGGGGAGCTGTTTTTT. V usage is TRBV27 and J usage is TRBJ2-2; D might be TRBD1 (6 bases). The germline gives CDR1 MNHEY, CDR2 SMNVEV (reference sequence). The CDR3 covers 15 residues. The V end lost 10 bases, the J end lost 0 bases, and 15 bases lay between the germline ends.

The V call is TRBV4-3, the J call TRBJ2-3; perhaps TRBD1 as D (5 bases). Trimming stripped 3 bases from V and 1 base from J, with 11 bases between. In germline, CDR1 is LGHNA, CDR2 YSLEER. The CDR3 contains 15 residues. In DNA, the CDR3 is TGCGCCAGCAGCCAGAACCCCAGGGGCACAGATACGCAGTATTTT. Protein product: CASSQNPRGTDTQYF.

The rearrangement joins TRBV24-1 to TRBJ1-4; TRBD1 agrees at 9 bases. The CDR3 consists of 16 residues. CDR1 and CDR2 (germline): KGHDR, SFDVKD. The trim removed 10 bases at V and 6 bases at J, leaving 14 bases unmatched. The CDR3 here is CATNMGPGQGDEKLFF. The CDR3 region has the DNA TGTGCCACTAACATGGGCCCGGGACAGGGAGATGAAAAACTGTTTTTT.

The chain carries TRBV6-5 and TRBJ2-3, with 9 bases matching TRBD2. The CDR3 loop spans 16 amino acids. V lost 4 bases and J lost 0; bases outside the gene matches: 5. Germline CDR1 MNHEY, CDR2 SVGAGI. In nucleotides, the CDR3 is TGTGCCAGCAGTTCGGGACTAGCCTATAGCACAGATACGCAGTATTTT. This encodes CASSSGLAYSTDTQYF.

The chain joins TRBV28 to TRBJ2-2; maybe TRBD1 (5 bases). Trimming shortened V by 6 bases and J by 2 bases, and 13 bases separated the two germline ends. Looked up from germline, CDR1 is MDHEN and CDR2 is SYDVKM. The CDR3 length is 15 residues. The DNA of the CDR3 is TGTGCCAGCAGAGACAGCCTAATAAACACCGGGGAGCTGTTTTTT. Translated: CASRDSLINTGELFF. Using reference TRBV28 and TRBJ2-2 for the parts outside the CDR3, the full variable domain is DVKVTQSSRYLVKRTGEKVFLECVQDMDHENMFWYRQDPGLGLRLIYFSYDVKMKEKGDIPEGYSVSREKKERFSLILESASTNQTSMYLCASRDSLINTGELFFGEGSRLTVL.

The sample holds one count of this clone. The chain links TRBV3-1 (or the pseudogene TRBV3-2) to TRBJ1-4; D is unresolved. CDR3 length: 13 residues. Germline V gives CDR1 LGHDT, CDR2 YNNKEL (reference sequence). V shed 4 bases and J shed 7 bases, with 10 bases lying between them. This chain's CDR3 is CASSPRRGEKLFF. The CDR3 DNA reads TGTGCCAGCAGCCCAAGGCGGGGTGAAAAACTGTTTTTT.

V usage is TRBV4-1 and J usage is TRBJ1-4, with 7 bases matching TRBD1. The germline gives CDR1 MGHRA, CDR2 YSYEKL. The CDR3 loop spans 14 amino acids. Germline trimming cut 1 base from V and 11 bases from J; bases unmatched to any gene: 7. DNA of the CDR3: TGCGCCAGCAGCCAAGTGACACAGGGGACTAAACTGTTTTTT. This codes for CASSQVTQGTKLFF.

This sequence joins TRBV15 and TRBJ1-3, with TRBD1 identical over 7 bases. This CDR3 is built from 15 residues. With V trimmed by 4 bases and J by 2 bases, 5 bases remained unmatched. CDR1 and CDR2 (germline): LNHNV, YYDKDF (reference sequence). CDR3 loop: CATSNAQGAGNTIYF. DNA of the CDR3: TGTGCCACCAGCAACGCGCAGGGGGCTGGAAACACCATATATTTT.

This chain links TRBV25-1 with TRBJ1-1; 8 bases fit TRBD1. After removal of 6 bases from V and 3 bases from J, the junction contained 3 bases not matched to a gene. The CDR3 is 13 residues long. Germline loops: CDR1 MGHDK, CDR2 SYGVNS. This CDR3 is CASRTGADTEAFF. CDR3 nucleotides: TGTGCCAGCAGGACAGGGGCAGACACTGAAGCTTTCTTT.

This clone has a single count. The gene calls are TRBV3-1 (or the pseudogene TRBV3-2) and TRBJ2-3; tentatively, D is TRBD1 (5 bases). V was shortened by 1 base and J by 4 bases, with 9 bases between the two germline ends. The germline CDR1 and CDR2 sequences are LGHDT and YNNKEL (reference sequence). This CDR3 has 14 amino acids. This chain's CDR3 is CASSQAQGPDTQYF. The CDR3 DNA sequence: TGTGCCAGCAGCCAAGCTCAGGGCCCAGATACGCAGTATTTT.

The chain combines TRBV10-3 with TRBJ2-1; perhaps TRBD2 as D (6 bases). With 9 bases removed from V and 0 bases from J, the gap between germline ends came to 6 bases. This CDR3 is 12 amino acids long. Germline V gene sequence: CDR1 ENHRY, CDR2 SYGVKD. The CDR3 DNA reads TGTGCCATGGGACTCTCCTACAATGAGCAGTTCTTC. Translating it yields CAMGLSYNEQFF.

This chain joins TRBV9 and TRBJ1-6; 8 bases fit TRBD1. The CDR3 loop spans 16 amino acids. Germline assignment: CDR1 SGDLS and CDR2 YYNGEE. V was pared by 4 bases and J by 7 bases, with 10 bases of the junction left unmatched. CDR3 sequence: CASSPSGGQDNSPLHF. In DNA form, the CDR3 reads TGTGCCAGCAGCCCCTCTGGGGGACAGGACAATTCACCCCTCCACTTT.

The V and J genes are TRBV6-5 and TRBJ2-1; TRBD2 might be the D (7 bases). V dropped 5 bases and J dropped 3 bases, with 14 bases sitting between them. The CDR3 sequence is 15 residues long. Germline CDR1 is MNHEY and CDR2 is SVGAGI. Here the CDR3 reads CASSIGGGYYNEQFF. In DNA, the CDR3 is TGTGCCAGCAGTATTGGCGGGGGCTACTACAATGAGCAGTTCTTC.

Written as DNA, the CDR3 is TGTGCCAGCAGTTACCTAACCTTAGGGCCAGGGCACACTGAAGCTTTCTTT. Its translation: CASSYLTLGPGHTEAFF. The gene calls are TRBV6-2 or TRBV6-3 and TRBJ1-1; D may be TRBD1 (5 bases). This CDR3 spans 17 amino acids. Germline V gene data show CDR1 as MNHEY and CDR2 as SVGEGT. Trimming pared 2 bases from V and 3 bases from J, leaving 19 bases between.

The V call is TRBV6-2 or TRBV6-3, the J call TRBJ1-1, with D possibly matching TRBD1 (5 bases). The CDR3 is 15 amino acids. V gave up 5 bases and J gave up 5 bases, with 18 bases separating them. The germline V gene has CDR1 MNHEY and CDR2 SVGEGT. The CDR3 spells CASSAPGGAKTEAFF. Here the CDR3 DNA reads TGTGCCAGCAGTGCCCCCGGAGGGGCAAAGACTGAAGCTTTCTTT.

The gene calls are TRBV19 and TRBJ1-3; D gene uncertain. Germline CDR1 is LNHDA and CDR2 is SQIVND (reference sequence). The CDR3 runs 15 residues. The germline V and J ends were trimmed by 3 bases and 0 bases, with 9 bases remaining between them. The chain's CDR3 is CASSIGGDSGNTIYF. For the CDR3, the DNA is TGTGCCAGTAGTATTGGCGGGGACTCTGGAAACACCATATATTTT.